The rows below give T cell receptor beta chains drawn from one sample of a study of blood T cell repertoires in COVID-19. Repertoires were generated with immunoSEQ multiplex PCR, while TCRdb's copy carries only in-frame clones and drops some. The data show about 410,000 clones, 86% seen once. The sample comprised peripheral blood. The origin of the receptors is a woman aged 25-40 years with active or convalescent COVID-19. Both conserved end residues are part of each CDR3. D genes are given only for firm matches. The size field is filled for only some rows; it gives once, few, many or a size class.

TRBV25-1	.	.	TRBJ2-1	CASSKWSVLVKKNEQFF	TGTGCCAGCAGTAAATGGAGTGTTTTAGTTAAGAAGAATGAGCAGTTCTTC
TRBV27	.	.	TRBJ2-7	CASSLMGNYEQYF	TGTGCCAGCAGTTTAATGGGCAACTACGAGCAGTACTTC
TRBV27	TRBD1	.	TRBJ1-2	CASSGQGAYGYTF	TGTGCCAGCAGCGGACAGGGGGCTTACGGCTACACCTTC
TRBV25-1	.	few	TRBJ2-1	CASTRQDLYNEQFF	TGTGCCAGCACCCGACAGGACCTCTACAATGAGCAGTTCTTC
TRBV27	TRBD1	.	TRBJ1-6	CASSFRFSATGGALNSPLHF	TGTGCCAGCAGTTTCCGGTTCTCCGCCACAGGGGGCGCTTTGAATTCACCCCTCCACTTT
TRBV5-6	TRBD1	.	TRBJ1-2	CASSRRTGLWYGYTF	TGTGCCAGCAGCAGGAGGACAGGGCTTTGGTATGGCTACACCTTC
TRBV28	.	.	TRBJ1-3	CASNTGQGNTIYF	TGTGCCAGCAATACCGGACAGGGAAACACCATATATTTT
TRBV10-1	TRBD1	once	TRBJ2-7	CASSAGTGAYEQYF	TGCGCCAGCAGCGCCGGGACAGGGGCCTACGAGCAGTACTTC
TRBV27	TRBD2	.	TRBJ2-4	CASRPRLAGDIQYF	TGTGCCAGCAGGCCCCGACTAGCTGGGGACATTCAGTACTTC
TRBV5-1	TRBD1	.	TRBJ1-2	CASSSSGTGADRYGYTF	TGCGCCAGCAGCTCCTCCGGGACAGGGGCAGATCGGTATGGCTACACCTTC
TRBV15	TRBD1	.	TRBJ1-5	CATSRDRGNQPQHF	TGTGCCACCAGCAGAGACAGGGGGAATCAGCCCCAGCATTTT
TRBV2	.	once	TRBJ1-1	CASSEEEGIGTEAFF	TGTGCCAGCAGTGAAGAGGAGGGTATAGGCACTGAAGCTTTCTTT
TRBV7-9	TRBD2	.	TRBJ2-3	CASSLGLAGGSTDTQYF	TGTGCCAGCAGCCTAGGACTAGCGGGGGGGAGCACAGATACGCAGTATTTT
TRBV19	.	few	TRBJ2-7	CASATGIRTEKQYF	TGTGCCAGTGCCACCGGGATCCGAACAGAGAAGCAGTACTTC
TRBV29-1	TRBD1	.	TRBJ1-4	CKGQGELSEKLFF	TGCAAAGGACAGGGAGAGTTGAGTGAAAAACTGTTTTTT
TRBV19	.	.	TRBJ1-5	CASSRSGDNQPQHF	TGTGCCAGTAGTAGGTCAGGGGACAATCAGCCCCAGCATTTT
TRBV7-9	.	.	TRBJ2-7	CASSPWTDSYEQYF	TGTGCCAGCAGCCCATGGACAGACTCCTACGAGCAGTACTTC
TRBV5-1	TRBD1	.	TRBJ1-2	CASSFQPGQGINGYTF	TGCGCCAGCAGCTTCCAGCCGGGACAGGGGATAAATGGCTACACCTTC
TRBV13	TRBD1	.	TRBJ1-2	CASSRTPGQGYGYTF	TGTGCCAGCAGCAGAACTCCGGGACAGGGGTATGGCTACACCTTC
TRBV30	.	few	TRBJ1-2	CAWSVLNYGYTF	TGTGCCTGGAGTGTACTAAACTATGGCTACACCTTC
TRBV5-8	TRBD1	once	TRBJ1-2	CASSFLGQGNGYTF	TGTGCCAGCAGCTTTTTGGGACAGGGAAATGGCTACACCTTC
TRBV2	.	.	TRBJ1-6	CASSEEQNSPLHF	TGTGCCAGCAGTGAGGAACAGAATTCACCCCTCCACTTT
TRBV2	TRBD1	.	TRBJ2-7	CASSDPGQGNYEQYF	TGTGCCAGCAGCGACCCGGGACAGGGGAACTACGAGCAGTACTTC
TRBV25-1	TRBD1	.	TRBJ1-5	CASSRDRDGQPQHF	TGTGCCAGCAGCCGGGACAGGGACGGCCAGCCCCAGCATTTT
TRBV27	TRBD1	few	TRBJ2-7	CASSSLKSGGRYEQYF	TGTGCCAGCAGTTCCTTGAAATCAGGGGGTCGGTACGAGCAGTACTTC
TRBV28	TRBD2	.	TRBJ2-3	CSSGSLPLGTDTQYF	TGTTCTAGCGGGAGTCTCCCGTTGGGCACAGATACGCAGTATTTT
TRBV14	.	once	TRBJ2-3	CASSQVGGLTDTQYF	TGTGCCAGCAGCCAAGTGGGGGGGCTAACAGATACGCAGTATTTT